This T cell receptor (beta chain) was sequenced in a study of CD8+ T cells in alopecia areata. Overall study: Tofacitinib ran 6 to 18 months, followed by 6 months off drug. Regarding the study as a whole: With just one nonresponder, it is still uncertain whether baseline CD8+ expansion relates to response.

This CDR3 has 11 residues. The J segment lost 10 bases and the V segment lost 1 base, leaving 2 bases of the junction unmatched. Germline lookup yields CDR1 GTSNPN and CDR2 SVGIG (reference sequence). Treatment indicated: oral pan-JAK inhibitor, 5-10 mg twice daily. Patients with alopecia areata provided lesional scalp punch biopsies as well as peripheral blood. cDNA prepared by RNA extraction and subsequent reverse transcription served as the template for sequencing. Sequencing was performed with immunoSEQ multiplex PCR; in TCRdb, only in-frame clones are kept and a portion is missing. The data hold about 210,000 clones, with 50% to 75% observed a single time. Concerning this clone: Its antigen remains unidentified.

This sequence joins TRBV30 and TRBJ2-7, with 9 bases matching TRBD1. This receptor was obtained from a human donor with alopecia areata. The sample was CD4+ T cells sorted from blood, taken at week 4, from a patient treated with tofacitinib. The CDR3 nucleotides are TGTGCCTGGAGTGGGGGACAGGGACAGTACTTC. Its protein is CAWSGGQGQYF.